The 30 T cell receptor beta chains given below trace back to one sample, sequenced in a study of cytotoxic CD8 clonotypes in ibrutinib-treated CLL. TCRdb's copy holds only in-frame clones and misses some; the assay was immunoSEQ multiplex PCR. This table has about 310,000 clones, more than 65% appearing once. The sample here was PBMCs, taken before ibrutinib treatment. Receptors were obtained from a human donor with chronic lymphocytic leukemia.

This clone appeared a single time. This chain uses TRBV9 with TRBJ2-7; D not certain. Trimming stripped 0 bases from V and 3 bases from J, with 10 bases between. Germline-derived CDR1 and CDR2 are SGDLS and YYNGEE. The CDR3 consists of 14 residues. For the CDR3, the DNA is TGTGCCAGCAGCGTAGAAGGCTCCGGCTACGAGCAGTACTTC. This codes for CASSVEGSGYEQYF.

The chain carries TRBV11-2 and TRBJ2-1; D unresolved. The germline CDR1 and CDR2 sequences are SGHAT and FQNNGV. CDR3 length: 16 amino acids. V was cut by 1 base and J by 3 bases, with 13 bases left in between. CDR3 sequence (DNA): TGTGCCAGCAGCTTAGTGTATTCTAATGTCTACAATGAGCAGTTCTTC. Its protein is CASSLVYSNVYNEQFF.

The V and J genes are TRBV27 and TRBJ2-7; TRBD2 aligns across 7 bases. In germline, CDR1 is MNHEY, CDR2 SMNVEV (reference sequence). The CDR3 has 16 residues. The J segment lost 2 bases and the V segment lost 1 base, leaving 8 bases of the junction unmatched. CDR3 DNA: TGTGCCAGCAGTTTATTTGCTAGCGGATTACCCTACGAGCAGTACTTC. This translates into CASSLFASGLPYEQYF.

A single count supports this clone. The chain links TRBV5-1 to TRBJ2-2; no clear D. The CDR3 runs to 15 residues. Trimming took off 0 bases at V and 2 bases at J, with 8 bases between the two ends. From germline, CDR1 is SGHRS and CDR2 YFSETQ. CDR3 DNA: TGCGCCAGCAGCTTGGTCGTCAGAAACACCGGGGAGCTGTTTTTT. Translating gives CASSLVVRNTGELFF.

This chain connects TRBV4-1 to TRBJ1-1, with unresolved D. V lost 1 base to trimming and J lost 3 bases, with 12 bases between them. Looked up from germline, CDR1 is MGHRA and CDR2 is YSYEKL. CDR3 length: 15 residues. In DNA, the CDR3 is TGCGCCAGCAGCCAAGTTTGGAAGGTGGACACTGAAGCTTTCTTT. Translated: CASSQVWKVDTEAFF.

This clone was observed a single time. The genes are TRBV7-2 and TRBJ1-1, with TRBD1 matching over 9 bases. CDR3 length: 12 amino acids. The ends lost 5 bases at V and 8 bases at J; junction bases unmatched: 3. Germline CDR1 is SGHTA and CDR2 is FQGNSA. The CDR3 is CASSVTGGEAFF. The CDR3 DNA reads TGTGCCAGCAGCGTAACAGGGGGCGAAGCTTTCTTT.

This chain uses TRBV7-9 with TRBJ2-1; 11 nucleotides line up with TRBD2. The CDR3 covers 15 residues. Germline loops: CDR1 SEHNR, CDR2 FQNEAQ (reference sequence). The J segment lost 2 bases and the V segment lost 5 bases, leaving 2 bases of the junction unmatched. The CDR3 region has the DNA TGTGCCAGCAGCATGGGACTAGCGGCCTACAATGAGCAGTTCTTC. Its protein is CASSMGLAAYNEQFF.

The V and J genes are TRBV2 and TRBJ2-1; D gene unclear. The V end was cut by 0 bases, the J end by 4 bases, with 7 bases between. Germline CDR1 SNHLY, CDR2 FYNNEI. The CDR3 has 14 residues. The CDR3 region is CASSEANRYNEQFF. The CDR3 DNA sequence: TGTGCCAGCAGTGAAGCGAATCGGTACAATGAGCAGTTCTTC.

This rearrangement joins TRBV11-2 to TRBJ2-7; 7 nucleotides match TRBD1. V gave up 11 bases and J gave up 3 bases; unmatched junction bases: 7. Germline CDR1 and CDR2: SGHAT and FQNNGV. There are 12 residues in the CDR3. The CDR3 reads CAGPGQFYEQYF. CDR3 nucleotides: TGTGCCGGTCCGGGACAGTTCTACGAGCAGTACTTC.

Turning to this clone: One end of the junction is discordant with germline, which a read error may explain. V is TRBV4-3 and J is TRBJ2-3; 7 bases line up with TRBD2. In germline, CDR1 is LGHNA, CDR2 YSLEER. There are 13 residues in the CDR3. The CDR3 here is CASSQDRWTSVNF. DNA for the CDR3: TGCGCCAGCAGCCAAGATAGGTGGACTAGTGTGAATTTT.

The chain is built from TRBV9 and TRBJ2-7, with a weak D call TRBD1 (6 bases). CDR1 is SGDLS, CDR2 YYNGEE, per germline. The V and J ends lost 4 bases and 6 bases respectively, with 17 bases between them. The CDR3 is 14 amino acids. The CDR3 loop reads CASSIGVGAFEQYF. CDR3 DNA sequence: TGTGCCAGCAGCATAGGGGTGGGGGCGTTCGAGCAGTACTTC.

The rearrangement uses TRBV10-2 and TRBJ1-2, with 11 bases matching TRBD1. The V gene end was trimmed by 2 bases and the J gene end by 5 bases; junction bases not matched to a gene: 10. The germline V gene has CDR1 WSHSY and CDR2 SAAADI. This CDR3 contains 17 residues. CDR3 sequence: CASSEGTGGSLLYGYTF. The CDR3 DNA is TGCGCCAGCAGTGAGGGGACAGGGGGTTCTTTATTGTATGGCTACACCTTC.

This CDR3 is CSVAMGGAYEQYF. In DNA form, the CDR3 reads TGCAGCGTTGCAATGGGGGGTGCCTACGAGCAGTACTTC. This chain connects TRBV29-1 to TRBJ2-7, with a tentative D call TRBD2 (6 bases). Trimming pared 4 bases from V and 2 bases from J, leaving 12 bases between. The CDR3 length is 13 residues. In germline, CDR1 is SQVTM, CDR2 ANQGSEA.

The chain is built from TRBV6-5 and TRBJ1-2; no clear D gene. The CDR3 has 14 residues. Trimming pared 2 bases from V and 12 bases from J, leaving 19 bases between. Germline assignment: CDR1 MNHEY and CDR2 SVGAGI. The CDR3 DNA is TGTGCCAGCAGTTACGATCTAACAGCCAGGATCAACACCTTC. Amino acid sequence: CASSYDLTARINTF.

This sequence joins TRBV18 and TRBJ2-4, with D perhaps TRBD2 (6 bases). CDR3 size: 15 residues. The germline gives CDR1 KGHSH, CDR2 LQKENI. Trimming left V 2 bases short and J 6 bases short, with 14 bases between. The CDR3 loop is CASSPGSGQVNIQYF. The DNA for the CDR3 is TGTGCCAGCTCACCAGGCAGCGGGCAGGTAAACATTCAGTACTTC.

This clone has only a few counts. The V call is TRBV7-3, the J call TRBJ2-1; D gene ambiguous. Germline loops: CDR1 SGHTA, CDR2 FQGTGA. CDR3 length: 15 amino acids. Trimming cost V 5 bases and J 4 bases, with 15 bases left between them. As DNA, the CDR3 is TGTGCCAGCAGCCAAAGTGGGATTAGTTACAATGAGCAGTTCTTC. As protein: CASSQSGISYNEQFF.

The chain has TRBV12-5 and TRBJ2-5, with 8 nucleotides matching TRBD1. The CDR3 extends over 14 amino acids. V shed 5 bases and J 5 bases; nucleotides not matched to a gene: 7. Germline V gene lookup returns CDR1 LGHNT and CDR2 FRNRAP. The DNA for the CDR3 is TGTGCTAGTGGTCTGACAGGGGCTTGGGAGACCCAGTACTTC. It codes for CASGLTGAWETQYF.

The chain uses TRBV11-2 and TRBJ2-1, with 11 bases matching TRBD2. With 0 bases clipped from V and 3 bases from J, the junction kept 13 bases outside the gene matches. The germline CDR1 and CDR2 sequences are SGHAT and FQNNGV. The CDR3 runs 20 residues. The CDR3 protein is CASSLEGEFGTSGFYNEQFF. CDR3 DNA sequence: TGTGCCAGCAGCTTAGAGGGAGAATTCGGGACTAGCGGATTCTACAATGAGCAGTTCTTC.

The CDR3 DNA reads TGTGCCAGCAGACTCCTAGCGGACTCCTACAATGAGCAGTTCTTC. Protein product: CASRLLADSYNEQFF. The chain couples TRBV6-5 to TRBJ2-1; 7 bases map to TRBD2. Looked up from germline, CDR1 is MNHEY and CDR2 is SVGAGI. The CDR3 contains 15 residues. V was pared by 6 bases and J by 0 bases, with 5 bases of the junction left unmatched.

This clone is a singleton in its sample. CDR3 loop: CASSQDGSTDTQYF. CDR3 nucleotide sequence: TGCGCCAGCAGCCAAGATGGGAGCACAGATACGCAGTATTTT. The J gene is TRBJ2-3, the V gene TRBV4-3, with D hard to call. Trimming removed 0 bases at V and 0 bases at J, with 4 bases between. The CDR3 has 14 residues. From germline, CDR1 is LGHNA and CDR2 YSLEER.

J is TRBJ2-7 and V is TRBV15; D gene unclear. Trimming shortened V by 0 bases and J by 1 base, and 7 bases separated the two germline ends. From germline, CDR1 is LNHNV and CDR2 YYDKDF (reference sequence). The CDR3 length is 14 residues. The CDR3 is CATSRDTASYEQYF. For the CDR3, the DNA is TGTGCCACCAGCAGAGATACGGCTTCCTACGAGCAGTACTTC.

The chain links TRBV5-6 to TRBJ2-2, with D possibly matching TRBD2 (6 bases). Germline CDR1 and CDR2: SGHDT and YYEEEE. CDR3 length: 15 residues. The V and J ends lost 4 bases and 5 bases respectively, with 15 bases between them. Here the CDR3 DNA reads TGTGCCAGCAGCCGAGAGGGAGGACAAACCGGGGAGCTGTTTTTT. This translates into CASSREGGQTGELFF.

This clone was detected only a few times. The chain couples TRBV10-1 to TRBJ2-1, with D possibly TRBD1 on 5 matching bases. V lost 3 bases, J lost 12 bases, and 15 bases lay in between. The V gene's germline CDR1 is WNHNN and CDR2 SYGVQD (reference sequence). The CDR3 is 13 amino acids. The CDR3 coding sequence is TGCGCCAGCAGTGATGGACACGCCGGTGGGCAGTTCTTC. Residues: CASSDGHAGGQFF.

V usage is TRBV5-1 and J usage is TRBJ2-2, with TRBD1 matching 7 bases. Unmatched junction bases numbered 7, after V lost 5 bases and J lost 3 bases. CDR3 size: 15 residues. Germline V gene sequence: CDR1 SGHRS, CDR2 YFSETQ. CDR3 sequence reads: CASRHPDRDTGELFF. Written as DNA, the CDR3 is TGCGCCAGCAGGCACCCAGACAGGGACACCGGGGAGCTGTTTTTT. The full variable domain, rest sourced from reference TRBV5-1 and TRBJ2-2, is KAGVTQTPRYLIKTRGQQVTLSCSPISGHRSVSWYQQTPGQGLQFLFEYFSETQRNKGNFPGRFSGRQFSNSRSEMNVSTLELGDSALYLCASRHPDRDTGELFFGEGSRLTVL.

This clone was observed a few times. The CDR3: CASTGRATYEQYF. The CDR3 nucleotides are TGTGCCAGCACAGGCAGGGCAACCTACGAGCAGTACTTC. The chain links TRBV2 to TRBJ2-7; TRBD1 is a possible D gene (5 bases). Germline CDR1 SNHLY, CDR2 FYNNEI. Trimming removed 7 bases at V and 2 bases at J, with 12 bases between. The CDR3 totals 13 residues.

In its sample, this clone was seen once. The chain couples TRBV27 to TRBJ1-1; no firm D call. The length of the CDR3 is 15 residues. V was trimmed by 7 bases and J by 0 bases, leaving 15 bases between them. Germline CDR1 and CDR2: MNHEY and SMNVEV (reference sequence). The CDR3 region is CASTLGAGMNTEAFF. CDR3 nucleotide sequence: TGTGCCAGCACCCTAGGTGCTGGGATGAACACTGAAGCTTTCTTT.

The chain employs TRBV19 and TRBJ2-1; D is possibly TRBD1 (6 bases). The CDR3 runs 14 residues. The V gene lost 0 bases and the J gene lost 7 bases, with 10 bases spanning the gap. Germline V CDR1 and CDR2: LNHDA, SQIVND (reference sequence). As DNA, the CDR3 is TGTGCCAGTAGTATAGATCGAAGGGGGAATGAGCAGTTCTTC. This sequence encodes CASSIDRRGNEQFF.

This chain uses TRBV7-2 with TRBJ2-2; TRBD2 might be the D (5 bases). The CDR3 spans 15 residues. Germline lookup yields CDR1 SGHTA and CDR2 FQGNSA. V was pared by 4 bases and J by 5 bases, with 14 bases between. The CDR3 sequence is CASSSSFWATGELFF. The CDR3 DNA is TGTGCCAGCAGCTCTAGCTTCTGGGCGACCGGGGAGCTGTTTTTT.

This chain uses TRBV19 with TRBJ1-2, with D maybe TRBD1 (5 bases). Germline assignment: CDR1 LNHDA and CDR2 SQIVND (reference sequence). The CDR3 sequence is 15 residues long. The ends were cut back, 6 bases at V and 0 bases at J, with 14 bases in the middle. The CDR3 spells CASSPQGLPNYGYTF. CDR3 DNA sequence: TGTGCCAGTAGCCCTCAGGGTTTACCTAACTATGGCTACACCTTC.

The genes are TRBV6-5 and TRBJ1-6, with a possible D match to TRBD1 (6 bases). The V end lost 0 bases, the J end lost 8 bases, and 11 bases lay between the germline ends. From germline, CDR1 is MNHEY and CDR2 SVGAGI. The CDR3 has 15 amino acids. The CDR3 region has the DNA TGTGCCAGCAGTTACTCGGGGGCGTCGGATTCACCCCTCCACTTT. Encoded protein: CASSYSGASDSPLHF.